These 17 T cell receptor beta chains were sequenced from one sample in a study of glioma-infiltrating T cells after dendritic cell vaccination. Here immunoSEQ multiplex PCR was the method, and the copy in TCRdb shows in-frame clones only, minus some. Altogether over 75,000 clones are present, 75% to 85% being singletons, with the ten largest covering roughly 2.1%. Regarding time point: after dendritic cell vaccination, including at tumor progression/relapse. Sequenced material: blood, taken after dendritic cell vaccination. The receptors derive from a human donor with glioblastoma.

The J gene is TRBJ2-1, the V gene TRBV9; 8 nucleotides line up with TRBD2. The CDR3 extends over 15 amino acids. V shed 1 base, J shed 7 bases, and the junction held 7 bases outside the gene matches. The germline V gene encodes CDR1 SGDLS and CDR2 YYNGEE. The DNA for the CDR3 is TGTGCCAGCAGCGTATACGGGGGGGCGTGGAATGAGCAGTTCTTC. Translated: CASSVYGGAWNEQFF.

The chain employs TRBV4-2 and TRBJ2-1; 11 nucleotides line up with TRBD2. V dropped 0 bases and J dropped 8; count of bases not matched to a gene: 9. Germline V gene lookup returns CDR1 LGHNA and CDR2 YNFKEQ. The CDR3 extends over 17 amino acids. CDR3 sequence (DNA): TGTGCCAGCAGCCAAGATTGGCTAGCGGGAGGTTTGGATGAGCAGTTCTTC. Protein sequence: CASSQDWLAGGLDEQFF.

This clone was observed a handful of times. V is TRBV6-6 and J is TRBJ1-6; TRBD1 aligns across 8 bases. Germline loops: CDR1 MNHNY, CDR2 SVGAGI (reference sequence). CDR3 size: 15 residues. Trimming at V came to 6 bases and at J to 5 bases, leaving 6 bases not matched to a gene. This CDR3 is CASRGMDRDNSPLHF. The DNA of the CDR3 is TGTGCCAGCAGGGGCATGGACAGGGATAATTCACCCCTCCACTTT.

The chain employs TRBV20-1 and TRBJ2-5, with a possible D match to TRBD1 (6 bases). The CDR3 sequence is 10 residues long. Germline lookup yields CDR1 DFQATT and CDR2 SNEGSKA (reference sequence). V was shortened by 6 bases and J by 11 bases, with 13 bases between the two germline ends. The CDR3 loop reads CSAYSGQQYF. The CDR3 DNA reads TGCAGTGCCTATTCGGGACAACAGTACTTC.

This chain connects TRBV11-2 to TRBJ2-1; the match to TRBD2 covers 14 bases. Germline CDR1 SGHAT, CDR2 FQNNGV. J was trimmed by 9 bases and V by 5 bases; bases with no gene match: 3. The CDR3 runs to 14 residues. In nucleotides, the CDR3 is TGTGCCAGCAGCCCGGGACTAGCGGGGGCTGAGCAGTTCTTC. This translates into CASSPGLAGAEQFF.

This clone was seen only a few times. V is TRBV7-2 and J is TRBJ1-2; TRBD1 aligns across 8 bases. CDR1 is SGHTA and CDR2 is FQGNSA in the germline V gene. The CDR3 runs 13 residues. After removal of 5 bases from V and 4 bases from J, the junction contained 3 bases not matched to a gene. DNA for the CDR3: TGTGCCAGCAGCGCAGACAGGGGCTATGGCTACACCTTC. It codes for CASSADRGYGYTF.

This clone was picked up a small number of times. The rearrangement uses TRBV6-6 and TRBJ2-7; D is possibly TRBD2 (6 bases). In germline, CDR1 is MNHNY, CDR2 SVGAGI (reference sequence). The CDR3 sequence is 14 residues long. Trimming left V 6 bases short and J 0 bases short, with 12 bases between. The CDR3 DNA sequence: TGTGCCAGCAGGGACTTCGGGAGCTCCTACGAGCAGTACGTC. This translates into CASRDFGSSYEQYV.

The V and J genes are TRBV5-4 and TRBJ2-3, with TRBD1 matching over 9 bases. Germline V gene sequence: CDR1 SGHNT, CDR2 YYREEE (reference sequence). The J segment lost 3 bases and the V segment lost 3 bases, leaving 11 bases of the junction unmatched. There are 17 residues in the CDR3. The CDR3 sequence: CASSWGQGALSTDTQYF. As DNA, the CDR3 is TGTGCCAGCAGCTGGGGACAGGGTGCATTAAGTACAGATACGCAGTATTTT. Full variable domain (rest looked up from reference TRBV5-4 and TRBJ2-3): ETGVTQSPTHLIKTRGQQVTLRCSSQSGHNTVSWYQQALGQGPQFIFQYYREEENGRGNFPPRFSGLQFPNYSSELNVNALELDDSALYLCASSWGQGALSTDTQYFGPGTRLTVL.

This clone occurred once. The rearrangement uses TRBV6-6 and TRBJ2-7, with TRBD1 as a possible D gene (5 bases). The CDR3 sequence is 15 residues long. CDR1 and CDR2 (germline): MNHNY, SVGAGI (reference sequence). V was trimmed by 5 bases and J by 1 base, leaving 15 bases between them. CDR3 protein: CASSPTGFGSYEQYV. As DNA, the CDR3 is TGTGCCAGCAGTCCCACAGGATTCGGGTCCTACGAGCAGTACGTC.

The genes are TRBV4-1 and TRBJ1-2; perhaps TRBD1 as D (5 bases). The CDR3 runs to 15 residues. Per germline, CDR1 MGHRA and CDR2 YSYEKL. The V end lost 0 bases, the J end lost 6 bases, and 14 bases lay between the germline ends. This chain's CDR3 is CASSQDQVTVHGYTF. CDR3 bases: TGCGCCAGCAGCCAAGATCAGGTGACAGTGCATGGCTACACCTTC.

V usage is TRBV7-2 and J usage is TRBJ2-7, with a possible D match to TRBD2 (6 bases). The germline V gene has CDR1 SGHTA and CDR2 FQGNSA. CDR3 length equals 14 residues. V was shortened by 6 bases and J by 0 bases, with 12 bases between the two germline ends. In DNA form, the CDR3 reads TGTGCCAGCAGTGGGCGGGGAAGCTCCTACGAGCAGTACGTC. Translated: CASSGRGSSYEQYV.

This clone was seen a single time. The DNA for the CDR3 is TGTGCCAGCAGCCACACTGGGACAGGGGGCGCGTACACTGAAGCTTTCTTT. It translates to CASSHTGTGGAYTEAFF. J is TRBJ1-1 and V is TRBV16, with 12 bases fitting TRBD1. Unmatched junction bases numbered 8, after V lost 3 bases and J lost 3 bases. The CDR3 contains 17 residues. Per the germline V gene, CDR1 is KGHSY and CDR2 is FQNENV.

The rearrangement uses TRBV6-5 and TRBJ2-1; D unresolved. V dropped 5 bases and J dropped 3 bases, with 8 bases sitting between them. In germline, CDR1 is MNHEY, CDR2 SVGAGI. This CDR3 contains 13 residues. The chain's CDR3 is CASSNTFYNEQFF. DNA for the CDR3: TGTGCCAGCAGTAATACTTTCTACAATGAGCAGTTCTTC.

V usage is TRBV14 and J usage is TRBJ2-2, with D unclear. Germline V lookup: CDR1 SGHDN, CDR2 FVKESK. This CDR3 is 13 amino acids long. Trimming left V 4 bases short and J 2 bases short, with 5 bases between. This CDR3 reads CASSPLNTGELFF. The CDR3 DNA is TGTGCCAGCAGCCCTCTCAACACCGGGGAGCTGTTTTTT.

This clone has a handful of counts. The chain combines TRBV7-9 with TRBJ2-1, with TRBD2 identical over 10 bases. This CDR3 has 16 amino acids. J lost 0 bases, V lost 5 bases, and 4 bases had no gene match. Germline V lookup: CDR1 SEHNR, CDR2 FQNEAQ (reference sequence). CDR3: CASSRSSGSSYNEQFF. The CDR3 region has the DNA TGTGCCAGCAGCCGATCTAGCGGGAGCTCCTACAATGAGCAGTTCTTC.

The CDR3 is CASSYRQGAGETQYF. As DNA, the CDR3 is TGTGCCAGCAGTTACCGGCAGGGGGCCGGGGAGACCCAGTACTTC. The chain links TRBV6-5 to TRBJ2-5; 8 bases line up with TRBD1. Germline CDR1 MNHEY, CDR2 SVGAGI. This CDR3 has 15 amino acids. V lost 2 bases, J lost 5 bases, and 7 bases stayed unmatched.

This clone occurred once. V and J are TRBV19 and TRBJ1-5; no definite D call. The length of the CDR3 is 14 residues. V was pared by 2 bases and J by 6 bases, with 11 bases between. The germline V gene has CDR1 LNHDA and CDR2 SQIVND (reference sequence). CDR3 region: CASSITGGSQPQHF. The CDR3 DNA is TGTGCCAGTAGTATAACGGGAGGGAGTCAGCCCCAGCATTTT.